The 11 T cell receptor beta chains presented below share a single source sample, sequenced in a study of early T cells in non-severe SARS-CoV-2 infection. TCRdb re-derived calls from the 5' RACE reads in MiXCR, one entry per CDR3 protein. The sample holds 30,000 to 40,000 distinct CDR3 sequences, roughly 5.3% seen once. The sample taken for sequencing was whole blood. These TCRs come from an adult who was a healthcare worker with PCR-confirmed SARS-CoV-2 infection or an uninfected control (not recorded which).

This clonotype was seen ten or more times. The rearrangement joins TRBV21-1 to TRBJ2-2; no DNA check was done on the table's D call, TRBD2. TRBV21-1 has pseudogene status. The CDR3 totals 14 residues. The CDR3 DNA follows: TGTGCCAGCAGTCCTAGCTGGAACACCGGGGAGCTGTTTTTT. Translation gives CASSPSWNTGELFF.

This clonotype was counted many times. This chain uses TRBV7-8 with TRBJ1-6; D might be TRBD1 (5 bases). The germline V and J ends were trimmed by 5 bases and 8 bases, with 10 bases remaining between them. The CDR3 consists of 13 residues. Germline V lookup: CDR1 SGHVS, CDR2 FQNEAQ. The CDR3 region is CASSSRDYSPLHF. Here the CDR3 DNA reads TGTGCCAGCAGCAGCAGGGATTATTCACCCCTCCACTTT.

The V and J genes are TRBV20-1 and TRBJ2-3; 10 nucleotides line up with TRBD2. CDR1 is DFQATT and CDR2 is SNEGSKA in the germline V gene (reference sequence). Trimming took 2 bases from V and 2 from J; bases not matched to a gene: 4. The CDR3 sequence is 15 residues long. DNA for the CDR3: TGCAGTGCTAGAAGCCTAGCGGGGGACACAGATACGCAGTATTTT. Protein product: CSARSLAGDTDTQYF.

This clonotype was detected a few times. This chain connects TRBV10-3 to TRBJ2-1; TRBD1 is a possible D gene (5 bases). The CDR3 runs 14 residues. The V gene's germline CDR1 is ENHRY and CDR2 SYGVKD. Between the trimmed V and J ends, which lost 1 base and 15 bases, there was a span of 19 bases. CDR3 amino acids: CAISEFPRALRMFF. Written as DNA, the CDR3 is TGTGCCATCAGTGAGTTCCCCAGGGCCCTCCGGATGTTCTTC.

In its sample, this clonotype was seen a few times. The gene calls are TRBV10-3 and TRBJ2-2, with 10 bases identical to TRBD1. Germline V lookup: CDR1 ENHRY, CDR2 SYGVKD. The V segment lost 0 bases and the J segment 7 bases; nucleotides outside the gene matches: 5. The CDR3 is 16 amino acids. The CDR3 is CAISESPGTGVGELFF. As DNA, the CDR3 is TGTGCCATCAGTGAGTCCCCCGGGACAGGGGTCGGGGAGCTGTTTTTT.

This clonotype was picked up a small number of times. The chain joins TRBV20-1 to TRBJ1-1, with 11 positions matching TRBD1. The CDR3 spans 12 residues. Trimming cost V 3 bases and J 8 bases; bases outside gene matches: 2. Germline-derived CDR1 and CDR2 are DFQATT and SNEGSKA (reference sequence). CDR3 residues: CSASGQGAEAFF. The CDR3 DNA reads TGCAGTGCTAGTGGACAGGGGGCGGAAGCTTTCTTT.

This clonotype showed up many times. The chain employs TRBV3-1 and TRBJ1-5; the D is unclear. The CDR3 spans 14 residues. V was cut by 1 base and J by 1 base, with 5 bases left in between. Germline CDR1 LGHDT, CDR2 YNNKEL (reference sequence). The CDR3 sequence: CASSQGRSNQPQHF. The CDR3 nucleotides read TGTGCCAGCAGCCAAGGACGGAGCAATCAGCCCCAGCATTTT.

In this sample, this clonotype turned up many times. The genes are TRBV7-9 and TRBJ2-1; D is possibly TRBD2 (6 bases). Trimming shortened V by 7 bases and J by 5 bases, and 21 bases separated the two germline ends. The CDR3 runs to 16 residues. CDR1 and CDR2 from the germline V gene are SEHNR and FQNEAQ (reference sequence). The CDR3 sequence: CASNRPGLSPHNEQFF. In DNA form, the CDR3 reads TGTGCCAGCAACCGACCCGGACTATCACCCCACAATGAGCAGTTCTTC.

The table lists this clonotype with many counts. This chain uses TRBV19 with TRBJ2-1; 8 bases match TRBD2. The CDR3 runs 21 residues. Germline CDR1 and CDR2: LNHDA and SQIVND (reference sequence). Trimming at V came to 1 base and at J to 1 base, leaving 18 bases not matched to a gene. The chain's CDR3 is CASSIASPGEREPASYNEQFF. Here the CDR3 DNA reads TGTGCCAGTAGTATAGCCTCCCCGGGAGAGCGGGAGCCCGCGTCCTACAATGAGCAGTTCTTC.

This clonotype was found many times. The chain carries TRBV19 and TRBJ1-5; perhaps TRBD1 as D (5 bases). Germline V lookup: CDR1 LNHDA, CDR2 SQIVND (reference sequence). The CDR3 has 14 residues. V was clipped by 5 bases and J by 1 base, with 9 bases between them. In DNA, the CDR3 is TGTGCCAGTAGTCGGGGCTCAAGCAATCAGCCCCAGCATTTT. Its translation is CASSRGSSNQPQHF.

This clonotype was seen ten or more times. V usage is TRBV20-1 and J usage is TRBJ2-7; maybe TRBD2 (7 bases). The CDR3 spans 13 residues. Looked up from germline, CDR1 is DFQATT and CDR2 is SNEGSKA (reference sequence). V was trimmed by 1 base and J by 3 bases, leaving 10 bases between them. The CDR3 sequence: CSARVGGGYEQYF. CDR3 nucleotide sequence: TGCAGTGCTAGAGTGGGAGGGGGCTACGAGCAGTACTTC.